This T cell receptor (beta chain) was sequenced in a study of cytomegalovirus exposure and HLA in healthy donors. Study-level findings and limits: The study listed roughly 160 cytomegalovirus-associated TCR beta chains. An analysis was carried out later, and it reportedly showed fewer N-insertions in an Asian-associated ancestry cluster than the 666-donor mean.

The CDR3 is 18 amino acids. Unmatched junction bases numbered 14, after V lost 5 bases and J lost 4 bases. Germline lookup yields CDR1 LNHDA and CDR2 SQIVND (reference sequence). As for this clone: Its antigen is not known.

The PCR used 60 Vbeta and 13 Jbeta primers. Sequencing used immunoSEQ multiplex PCR; TCRdb keeps in-frame clones, though not all of them. The top ten hold about 1.1% of the sample, which has some 74,000 clones, about three quarters seen once. The sample was PBMCs. The receptor comes from a male donor in good health and CMV-seronegative. V usage is TRBV19 and J usage is TRBJ1-5; TRBD1 matches 10 bases. In DNA form, the CDR3 reads TGTGCCAGTAGTTTCAGACAGGGGGCGGGAGGTGGGAATCAGCCCCAGCATTTT. Its translation is CASSFRQGAGGGNQPQHF.